Listed below are T cell receptor beta chains from one sample, sequenced in a study of cytomegalovirus exposure and HLA in healthy donors. The data were produced by immunoSEQ multiplex PCR, yet TCRdb's version contains in-frame clones alone and is incomplete. The table lists 85,000 to 100,000 clones, about 60% of them singletons. The sequencing input was PBMCs. The receptor set was obtained from a woman under 40 in good health and CMV-seronegative. CDR3s leave out the opening cysteine and the closing phenylalanine or tryptophan. The order of the fields is V gene, J gene, clone size, CDR3 protein. Clone size is given for some rows only: seen once, a few or many times, or a class if the clone is expanded.

V gene: TRBV2
J gene: TRBJ1-4
clone size: .
CDR3 protein: ATDDGGSEKLF

V gene: TRBV30
J gene: TRBJ1-5
clone size: .
CDR3 protein: AWRGASRNQPQH

V gene: TRBV4-3
J gene: TRBJ1-2
clone size: .
CDR3 protein: ASSQETGHVYGYT

V gene: TRBV27
J gene: TRBJ2-7
clone size: .
CDR3 protein: ASSSGNRDRAHYEQY

V gene: TRBV7-8
J gene: TRBJ1-1
clone size: .
CDR3 protein: ASSLARWGGGHTEAF

V gene: TRBV19
J gene: TRBJ2-5
clone size: .
CDR3 protein: ASSIGGTRRRETQY

V gene: TRBV6-5
J gene: TRBJ2-1
clone size: .
CDR3 protein: ASSYGGGDNEQF

V gene: TRBV7-2
J gene: TRBJ2-2
clone size: .
CDR3 protein: ASSFWDSYNTGELF

V gene: TRBV5-1
J gene: TRBJ1-3
clone size: .
CDR3 protein: ASKRTGGGNTIY

V gene: TRBV6-5
J gene: TRBJ2-2
clone size: .
CDR3 protein: ASSYLPVIYTGELF

V gene: TRBV6-6
J gene: TRBJ1-3
clone size: .
CDR3 protein: ASTTGGSGNTIY

V gene: TRBV5-1
J gene: TRBJ1-3
clone size: few
CDR3 protein: ASSLADNFLGHTIY

V gene: TRBV11-2
J gene: TRBJ2-7
clone size: .
CDR3 protein: ASSLSQGAPYEQY

V gene: TRBV9
J gene: TRBJ2-3
clone size: .
CDR3 protein: ASSAGDGPSDTQY

V gene: TRBV27
J gene: TRBJ1-2
clone size: .
CDR3 protein: ASSLNGLNYGYT

V gene: TRBV2
J gene: TRBJ2-7
clone size: .
CDR3 protein: ASRAGTGPREQY

V gene: TRBV11-3
J gene: TRBJ2-1
clone size: few
CDR3 protein: ASSSGLAGNEQF

V gene: TRBV6-1
J gene: TRBJ2-5
clone size: .
CDR3 protein: ASSVGTGRRETQY

V gene: TRBV27
J gene: TRBJ1-2
clone size: .
CDR3 protein: ASSLTSRLYGYT

V gene: TRBV21-1
J gene: TRBJ1-4
clone size: .
CDR3 protein: ASSKAIDTRNDEKLF

V gene: TRBV29-1
J gene: TRBJ2-6
clone size: .
CDR3 protein: SVGSHSGANVLT

V gene: TRBV25-1
J gene: TRBJ2-5
clone size: once
CDR3 protein: ASSELGASQETQY

V gene: TRBV10-3
J gene: TRBJ2-7
clone size: medium-sized
CDR3 protein: AIRVAGDNYEQY

V gene: TRBV11-2
J gene: TRBJ1-2
clone size: .
CDR3 protein: ASSSRDRYYGYT

V gene: TRBV28
J gene: TRBJ2-7
clone size: .
CDR3 protein: ASTNRQGSYEQY

V gene: TRBV5-1
J gene: TRBJ2-2
clone size: .
CDR3 protein: ASSLGRGFMNTGELF

V gene: TRBV2
J gene: TRBJ1-4
clone size: once
CDR3 protein: ASSKGTGANEKLF

V gene: TRBV5-1
J gene: TRBJ1-2
clone size: .
CDR3 protein: ASSLGTGQIYGYT

V gene: TRBV7-9
J gene: TRBJ2-7
clone size: .
CDR3 protein: ASSRQGALYEQY